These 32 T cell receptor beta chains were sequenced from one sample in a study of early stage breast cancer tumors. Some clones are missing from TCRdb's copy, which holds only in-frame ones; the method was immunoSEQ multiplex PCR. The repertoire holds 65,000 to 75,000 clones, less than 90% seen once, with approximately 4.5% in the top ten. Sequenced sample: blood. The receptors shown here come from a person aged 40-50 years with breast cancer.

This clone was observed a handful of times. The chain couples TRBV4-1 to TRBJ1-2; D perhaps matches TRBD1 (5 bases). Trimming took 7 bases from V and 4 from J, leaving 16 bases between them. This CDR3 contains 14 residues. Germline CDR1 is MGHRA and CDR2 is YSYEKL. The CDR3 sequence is CASTDILEGYGYTF. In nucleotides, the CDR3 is TGCGCCAGCACGGACATACTTGAGGGCTATGGCTACACCTTC.

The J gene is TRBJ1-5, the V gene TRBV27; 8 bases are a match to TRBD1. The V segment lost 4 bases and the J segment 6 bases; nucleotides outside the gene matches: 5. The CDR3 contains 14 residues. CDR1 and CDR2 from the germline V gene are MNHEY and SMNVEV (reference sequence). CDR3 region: CASSSRTGSQPQHF. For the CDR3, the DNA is TGTGCCAGCAGTTCTAGGACAGGGAGTCAGCCCCAGCATTTT.

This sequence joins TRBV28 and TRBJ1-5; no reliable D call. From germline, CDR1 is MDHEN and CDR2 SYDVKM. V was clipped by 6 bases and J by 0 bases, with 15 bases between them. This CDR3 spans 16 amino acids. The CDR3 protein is CASSQTGLNSNQPQHF. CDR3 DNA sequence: TGTGCCAGCAGCCAAACGGGTTTGAATAGCAATCAGCCCCAGCATTTT.

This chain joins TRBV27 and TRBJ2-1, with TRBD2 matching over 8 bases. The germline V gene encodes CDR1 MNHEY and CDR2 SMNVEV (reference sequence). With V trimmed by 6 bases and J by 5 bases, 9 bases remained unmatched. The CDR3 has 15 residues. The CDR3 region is CASSPAGTRDNEQFF. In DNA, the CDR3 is TGTGCCAGCAGCCCCGCCGGGACTAGGGACAATGAGCAGTTCTTC.

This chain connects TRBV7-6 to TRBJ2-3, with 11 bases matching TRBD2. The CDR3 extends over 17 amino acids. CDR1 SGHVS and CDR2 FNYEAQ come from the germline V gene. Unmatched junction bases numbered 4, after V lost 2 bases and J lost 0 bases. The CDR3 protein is CASSLLAGGTSTDTQYF. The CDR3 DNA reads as TGTGCCAGCAGCTTATTAGCGGGAGGGACCAGCACAGATACGCAGTATTTT.

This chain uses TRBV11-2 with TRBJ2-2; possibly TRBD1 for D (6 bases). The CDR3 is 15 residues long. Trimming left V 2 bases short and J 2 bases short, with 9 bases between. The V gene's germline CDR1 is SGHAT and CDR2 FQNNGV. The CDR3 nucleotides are TGTGCCAGCAGCTTACAGGGGATCAACACCGGGGAGCTGTTTTTT. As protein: CASSLQGINTGELFF.

This CDR3 reads CASSRDSMNTEAFF. In DNA form, the CDR3 reads TGTGCCAGCAGCCGGGACAGCATGAACACTGAAGCTTTCTTT. The chain is built from TRBV9 and TRBJ1-1; TRBD1 aligns across 7 bases. After removal of 4 bases from V and 0 bases from J, the junction contained 3 bases not matched to a gene. The CDR3 has 14 residues. Germline lookup yields CDR1 SGDLS and CDR2 YYNGEE. The variable domain in full, completed from reference TRBV9 and TRBJ1-1, reads DSGVTQTPKHLITATGQRVTLRCSPRSGDLSVYWYQQSLDQGLQFLIQYYNGEERAKGNILERFSAQQFPDLHSELNLSSLELGDSALYFCASSRDSMNTEAFFGQGTRLTVV.

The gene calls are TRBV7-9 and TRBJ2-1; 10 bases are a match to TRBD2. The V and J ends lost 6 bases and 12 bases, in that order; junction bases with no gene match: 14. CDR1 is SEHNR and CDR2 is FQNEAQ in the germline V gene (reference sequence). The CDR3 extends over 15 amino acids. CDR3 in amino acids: CASRPPGLAPWGQFF. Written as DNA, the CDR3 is TGTGCCAGCAGACCTCCGGGACTAGCGCCCTGGGGGCAGTTCTTC.

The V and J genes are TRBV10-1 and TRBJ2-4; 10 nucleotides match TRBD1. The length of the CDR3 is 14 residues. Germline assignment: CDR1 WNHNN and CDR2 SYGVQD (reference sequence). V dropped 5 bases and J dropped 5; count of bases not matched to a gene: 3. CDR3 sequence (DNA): TGCGCCAGCAGTCCCGGGACAGGGGAAAACATTCAGTACTTC. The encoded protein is CASSPGTGENIQYF.

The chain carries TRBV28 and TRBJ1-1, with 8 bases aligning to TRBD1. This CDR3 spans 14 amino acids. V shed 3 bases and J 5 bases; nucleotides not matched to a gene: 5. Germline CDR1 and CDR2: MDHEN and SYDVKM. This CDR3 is CASSLPDRGTEAFF. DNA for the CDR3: TGTGCCAGCAGTTTGCCCGACAGGGGAACTGAAGCTTTCTTT.

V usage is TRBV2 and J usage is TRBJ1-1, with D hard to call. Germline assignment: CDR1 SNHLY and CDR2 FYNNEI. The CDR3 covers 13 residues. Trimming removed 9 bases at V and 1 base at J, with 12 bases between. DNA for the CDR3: TGTGCCAGGGCACTGATCAAGAACACTGAAGCTTTCTTT. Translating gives CARALIKNTEAFF.

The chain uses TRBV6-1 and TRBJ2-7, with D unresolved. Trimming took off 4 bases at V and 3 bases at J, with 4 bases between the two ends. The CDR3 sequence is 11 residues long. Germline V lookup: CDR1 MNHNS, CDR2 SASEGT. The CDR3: CASSASYEQYF. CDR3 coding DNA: TGTGCCAGCAGTGCGAGCTACGAGCAGTACTTC.

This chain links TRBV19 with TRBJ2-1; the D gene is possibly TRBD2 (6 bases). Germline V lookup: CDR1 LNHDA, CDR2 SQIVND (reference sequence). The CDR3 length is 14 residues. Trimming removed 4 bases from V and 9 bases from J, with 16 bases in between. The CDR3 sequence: CASSKEGRFGEQFF. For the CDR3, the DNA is TGTGCCAGTAGTAAGGAGGGCCGCTTTGGTGAGCAGTTCTTC.

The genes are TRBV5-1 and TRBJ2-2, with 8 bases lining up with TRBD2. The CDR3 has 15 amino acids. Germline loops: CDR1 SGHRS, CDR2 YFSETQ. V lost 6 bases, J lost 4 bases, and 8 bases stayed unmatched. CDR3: CASKLSGSTTGELFF. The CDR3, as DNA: TGCGCCAGCAAACTAAGCGGGAGTACCACCGGGGAGCTGTTTTTT.

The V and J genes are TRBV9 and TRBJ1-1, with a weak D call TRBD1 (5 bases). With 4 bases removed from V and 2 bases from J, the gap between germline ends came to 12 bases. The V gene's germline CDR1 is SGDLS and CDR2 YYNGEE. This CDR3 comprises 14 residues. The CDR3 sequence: CASSSQVANTEAFF. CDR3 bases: TGTGCCAGCAGCTCACAGGTAGCAAACACTGAAGCTTTCTTT.

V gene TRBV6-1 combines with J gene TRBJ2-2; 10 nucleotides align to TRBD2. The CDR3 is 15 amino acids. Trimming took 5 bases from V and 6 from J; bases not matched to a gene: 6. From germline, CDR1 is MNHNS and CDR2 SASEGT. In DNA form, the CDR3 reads TGTGCCAGCAGTTCAACTAGCGGGAAGGCCGGGGAGCTGTTTTTT. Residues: CASSSTSGKAGELFF.

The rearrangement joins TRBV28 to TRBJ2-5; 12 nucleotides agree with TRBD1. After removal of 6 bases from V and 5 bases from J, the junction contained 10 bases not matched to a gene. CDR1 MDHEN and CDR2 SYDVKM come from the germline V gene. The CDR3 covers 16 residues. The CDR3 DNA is TGTGCCAGCAGCCAAGGGACAGGGGGCGCATCTGAGACCCAGTACTTC. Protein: CASSQGTGGASETQYF. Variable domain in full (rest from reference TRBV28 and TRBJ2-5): DVKVTQSSRYLVKRTGEKVFLECVQDMDHENMFWYRQDPGLGLRLIYFSYDVKMKEKGDIPEGYSVSREKKERFSLILESASTNQTSMYLCASSQGTGGASETQYFGPGTRLLVL.

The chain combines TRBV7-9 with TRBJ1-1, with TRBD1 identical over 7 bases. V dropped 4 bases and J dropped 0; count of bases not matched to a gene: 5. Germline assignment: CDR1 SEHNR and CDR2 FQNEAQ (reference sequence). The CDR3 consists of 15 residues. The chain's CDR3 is CASSSPDRLNTEAFF. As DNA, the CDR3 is TGTGCCAGCAGCTCCCCGGACAGGCTGAACACTGAAGCTTTCTTT. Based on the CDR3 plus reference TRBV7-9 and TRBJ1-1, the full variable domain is DTGVSQNPRHKITKRGQNVTFRCDPISEHNRLYWYRQTLGQGPEFLTYFQNEAQLEKSRLLSDRFSAERPKGSFSTLEIQRTEQGDSAMYLCASSSPDRLNTEAFFGQGTRLTVV.

CDR3 nucleotides: TGTGCCAGCAGTTTGGTTACCGCCCTGACAGGGGGGTACACCTTC. This codes for CASSLVTALTGGYTF. The V gene is TRBV28, the J gene TRBJ1-2, with 9 bases identical to TRBD1. This CDR3 is built from 15 residues. V was clipped by 3 bases and J by 11 bases; unmatched bases: 13. Germline CDR1 is MDHEN and CDR2 is SYDVKM.

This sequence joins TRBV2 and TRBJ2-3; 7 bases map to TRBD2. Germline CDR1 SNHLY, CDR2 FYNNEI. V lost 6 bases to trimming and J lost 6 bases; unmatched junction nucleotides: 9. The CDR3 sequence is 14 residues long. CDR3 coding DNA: TGTGCCAGCAGGGAAAGCCTCGGGGGGGATACGCAGTATTTT. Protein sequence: CASRESLGGDTQYF.

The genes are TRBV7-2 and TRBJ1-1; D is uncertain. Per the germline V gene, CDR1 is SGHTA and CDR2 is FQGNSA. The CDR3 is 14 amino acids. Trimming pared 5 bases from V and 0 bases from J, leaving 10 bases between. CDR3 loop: CASSPSRMNTEAFF. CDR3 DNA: TGTGCCAGCAGCCCCTCTCGGATGAACACTGAAGCTTTCTTT.

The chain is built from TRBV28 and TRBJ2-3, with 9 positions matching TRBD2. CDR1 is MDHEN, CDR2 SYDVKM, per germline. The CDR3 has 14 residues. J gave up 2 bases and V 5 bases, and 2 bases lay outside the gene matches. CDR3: CASSAGGVTDTQYF. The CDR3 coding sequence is TGTGCCAGCAGTGCGGGGGGGGTCACAGATACGCAGTATTTT. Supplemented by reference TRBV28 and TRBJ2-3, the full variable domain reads DVKVTQSSRYLVKRTGEKVFLECVQDMDHENMFWYRQDPGLGLRLIYFSYDVKMKEKGDIPEGYSVSREKKERFSLILESASTNQTSMYLCASSAGGVTDTQYFGPGTRLTVL.

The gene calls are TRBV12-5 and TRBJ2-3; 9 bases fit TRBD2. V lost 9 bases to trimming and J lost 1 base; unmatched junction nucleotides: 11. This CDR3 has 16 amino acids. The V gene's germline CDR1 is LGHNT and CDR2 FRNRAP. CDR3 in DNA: TGTGCTAGCGTCTCAGCGGGAGGAGGGGGCACAGATACGCAGTATTTT. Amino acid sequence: CASVSAGGGGTDTQYF.

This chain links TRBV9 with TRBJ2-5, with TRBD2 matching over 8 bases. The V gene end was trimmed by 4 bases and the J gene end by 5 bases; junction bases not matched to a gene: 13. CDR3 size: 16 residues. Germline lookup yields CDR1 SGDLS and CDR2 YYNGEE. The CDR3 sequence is CASSPLGGRFRETQYF. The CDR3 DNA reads TGTGCCAGCAGCCCCCTGGGCGGGAGGTTTCGTGAGACCCAGTACTTC.

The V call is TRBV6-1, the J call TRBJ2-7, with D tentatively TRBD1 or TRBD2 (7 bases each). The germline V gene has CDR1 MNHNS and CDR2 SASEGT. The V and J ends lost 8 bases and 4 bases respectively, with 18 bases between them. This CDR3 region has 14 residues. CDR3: CASLLGRGLYEQYF. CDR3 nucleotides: TGTGCCAGCCTATTAGGGAGGGGGCTATACGAGCAGTACTTC.

CDR3 DNA: TGTGCCAGCAGCTCAGGGGGCAACGCGAACACCGGGGAGCTGTTTTTT. Residues: CASSSGGNANTGELFF. The chain links TRBV7-9 to TRBJ2-2; TRBD1 matches at 8 bases. The V gene's germline CDR1 is SEHNR and CDR2 FQNEAQ (reference sequence). V dropped 4 bases and J dropped 0; count of bases not matched to a gene: 4. This CDR3 spans 16 amino acids.

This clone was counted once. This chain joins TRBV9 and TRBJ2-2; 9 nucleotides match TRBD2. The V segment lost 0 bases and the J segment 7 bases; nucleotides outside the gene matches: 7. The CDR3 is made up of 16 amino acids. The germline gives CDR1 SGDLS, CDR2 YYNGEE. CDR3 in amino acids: CASSVELGLASGELFF. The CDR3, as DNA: TGTGCCAGCAGCGTAGAACTGGGACTAGCCAGCGGGGAGCTGTTTTTT.

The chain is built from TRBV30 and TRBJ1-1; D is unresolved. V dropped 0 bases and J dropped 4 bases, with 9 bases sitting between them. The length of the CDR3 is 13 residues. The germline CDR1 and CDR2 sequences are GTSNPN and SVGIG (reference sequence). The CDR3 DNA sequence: TGTGCCTGGAGTGTGGGGTTGAGCACTGAAGCTTTCTTT. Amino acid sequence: CAWSVGLSTEAFF.

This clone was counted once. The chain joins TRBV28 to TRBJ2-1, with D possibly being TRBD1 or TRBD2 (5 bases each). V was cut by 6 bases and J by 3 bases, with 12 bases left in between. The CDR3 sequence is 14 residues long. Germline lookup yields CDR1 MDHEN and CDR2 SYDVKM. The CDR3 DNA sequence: TGTGCCAGCAGAACCGGGACCAGCTACAATGAGCAGTTCTTC. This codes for CASRTGTSYNEQFF.

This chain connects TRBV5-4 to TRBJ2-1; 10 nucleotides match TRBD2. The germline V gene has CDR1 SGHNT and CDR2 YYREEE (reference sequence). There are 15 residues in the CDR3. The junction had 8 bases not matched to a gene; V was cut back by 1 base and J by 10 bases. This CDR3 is CASSLRLAGVREQFF. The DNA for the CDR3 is TGTGCCAGCAGCTTGAGGCTAGCGGGAGTTCGAGAGCAGTTCTTC.

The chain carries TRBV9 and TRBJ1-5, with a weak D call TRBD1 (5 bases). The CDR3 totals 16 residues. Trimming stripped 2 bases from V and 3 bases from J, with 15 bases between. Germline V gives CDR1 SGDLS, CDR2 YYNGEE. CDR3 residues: CASSVGSGTANQPQHF. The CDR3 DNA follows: TGTGCCAGCAGCGTTGGGTCCGGGACGGCCAATCAGCCCCAGCATTTT. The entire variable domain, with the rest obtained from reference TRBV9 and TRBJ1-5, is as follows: DSGVTQTPKHLITATGQRVTLRCSPRSGDLSVYWYQQSLDQGLQFLIQYYNGEERAKGNILERFSAQQFPDLHSELNLSSLELGDSALYFCASSVGSGTANQPQHFGDGTRLSIL.

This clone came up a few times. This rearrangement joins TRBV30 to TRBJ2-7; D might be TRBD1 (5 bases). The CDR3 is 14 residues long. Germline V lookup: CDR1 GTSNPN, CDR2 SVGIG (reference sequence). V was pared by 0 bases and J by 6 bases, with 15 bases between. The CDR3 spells CAWSVRAGLGEQYF. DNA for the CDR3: TGTGCCTGGAGTGTACGTGCAGGGTTGGGCGAGCAGTACTTC. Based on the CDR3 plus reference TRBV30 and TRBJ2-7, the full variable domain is SQTIHQWPATLVQPVGSPLSLECTVEGTSNPNLYWYRQAAGRGLQLLFYSVGIGQISSEVPQNLSASRPQDRQFILSSKKLLLSDSGFYLCAWSVRAGLGEQYFGPGTRLTVT.